This TCR beta chain was sequenced for a study of blood T cell repertoires in COVID-19. The wider study: Sites in the United States, Italy and Spain provided acute and convalescent COVID-19 samples. Sources were T cells, B-cell-depleted T cells, or PBMCs; the material itself was cDNA or gDNA.

V lost 4 bases, J lost 7 bases, and 17 bases lay in between. The germline V gene has CDR1 SGHRS and CDR2 YFSETQ. This CDR3 is built from 15 residues. As processed by the authors: Quantification of nucleated cells was approximated via reference gene primer amplification. Generated by immunoSEQ multiplex PCR, the TCRdb table keeps only in-frame clones and is missing some. V and J calls plus clone size are reproduced from that table; the DNA served to infer D and trimming. The top ten clones hold under 2% of a sample with more than 200,000 clones, about 88% of them seen once. Sequenced sample: peripheral blood. The TCR was taken from a man in his sixties or seventies with acute or convalescent COVID-19. The chain is built from TRBV5-1 and TRBJ2-2; D unclear. As DNA, the CDR3 is TGCGCCAGCAGCCTTGGCAGTATCACCGTCGGGGAGCTGTTTTTT. Protein sequence: CASSLGSITVGELFF.